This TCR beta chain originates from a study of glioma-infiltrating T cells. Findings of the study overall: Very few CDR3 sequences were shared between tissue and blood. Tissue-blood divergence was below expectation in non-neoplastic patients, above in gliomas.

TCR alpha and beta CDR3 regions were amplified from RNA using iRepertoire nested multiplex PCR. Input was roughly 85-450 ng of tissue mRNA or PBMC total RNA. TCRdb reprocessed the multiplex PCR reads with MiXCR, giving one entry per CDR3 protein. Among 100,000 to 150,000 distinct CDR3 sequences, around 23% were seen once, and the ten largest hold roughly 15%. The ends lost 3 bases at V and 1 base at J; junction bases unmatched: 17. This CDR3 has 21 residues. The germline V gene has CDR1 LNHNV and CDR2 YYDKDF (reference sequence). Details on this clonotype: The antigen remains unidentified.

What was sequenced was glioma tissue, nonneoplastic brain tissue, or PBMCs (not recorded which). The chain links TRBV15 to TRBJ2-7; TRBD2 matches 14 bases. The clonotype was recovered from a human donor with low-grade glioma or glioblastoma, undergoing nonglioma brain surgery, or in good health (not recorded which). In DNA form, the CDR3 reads TGTGCCACCAGCAGGACCAGGGATACCGGGACTAGCGGGAGAATTTCCTACGAGCAGTACTTC. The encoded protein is CATSRTRDTGTSGRISYEQYF.